This TCR beta chain was identified in a study of blood T cell repertoires in COVID-19. For the study at large: Samples representing acute and convalescent COVID-19 were sourced from the United States, Italy and Spain. From T cells, B-cell-depleted T cells, or PBMCs came the material, which was cDNA or gDNA.

Per the original methods: Reference gene primer amplification gave nucleated cell count estimates. The repertoire was sequenced with immunoSEQ multiplex PCR; TCRdb's copy has only in-frame clones and lacks some. V and J calls and clone size are copied from that table; D and trimming were computed from the DNA. In the table there are around 310,000 clones, around 89% of which are singletons. The V gene lost 4 bases and the J gene lost 3 bases, with 19 bases spanning the gap. The CDR3 is 17 residues long. Germline V gives CDR1 SGHRS, CDR2 YFSETQ. Enrolment of Seattle patients took place during active infection, and they were followed longitudinally.

The receptor was derived from a woman in her forties with COVID-19, enrolled during active disease. The specimen was peripheral blood. The chain links TRBV5-1 to TRBJ2-2; D possibly corresponds to TRBD1 (6 bases). CDR3 bases: TGCGCCAGCAGCCCATTTACCCCGGGACAATACACCGGGGAGCTGTTTTTT. It translates to CASSPFTPGQYTGELFF.